One sample yielded the 29 T cell receptor beta chains listed below, sequenced in a study of blood T cell repertoires in COVID-19. Produced via immunoSEQ multiplex PCR; TCRdb's table is partial and in-frame only. Altogether some 49,000 clones are present, about 88% being singletons, with the ten largest covering around 20%. The sample consisted of peripheral blood. Every receptor here comes from a man in his 70s with active COVID-19.

In its sample, this clone was seen a few times. The chain combines TRBV6-5 with TRBJ2-7; D ambiguous. Germline V gene data show CDR1 as MNHEY and CDR2 as SVGAGI. V was shortened by 9 bases and J by 0 bases, with 12 bases between the two germline ends. There are 13 residues in the CDR3. This chain's CDR3 is CARITDNSYEQYF. DNA of the CDR3: TGTGCCAGGATAACCGACAACTCCTACGAGCAGTACTTC.

Note on this clone: Within the sample, other DNA sequences also encode this same CDR3. This sequence joins TRBV7-3 and TRBJ2-3; D perhaps matches TRBD2 (6 bases). V gave up 3 bases and J gave up 4 bases, with 11 bases separating them. Germline V gene sequence: CDR1 SGHTA, CDR2 FQGTGA. The CDR3 spans 14 residues. CDR3 coding DNA: TGTGCCAGCAGCTTGAGGGAGGCGGCAGATACGCAGTATTTT. This codes for CASSLREAADTQYF.

The chain has TRBV4-3 and TRBJ2-1; possible D gene TRBD1, 5 bases. The V end lost 0 bases, the J end lost 0 bases, and 18 bases lay between the germline ends. CDR3 length: 19 amino acids. The germline CDR1 and CDR2 sequences are LGHNA and YSLEER. The CDR3 protein is CASSQEAQGFRSSYNEQFF. CDR3 bases: TGCGCCAGCAGCCAAGAGGCGCAGGGATTTAGAAGCTCCTACAATGAGCAGTTCTTC.

This clone has a single count. The J gene is TRBJ1-1, the V gene TRBV4-1, with D uncertain. This CDR3 spans 14 amino acids. Germline V gene data show CDR1 as MGHRA and CDR2 as YSYEKL. Between the trimmed V and J ends, which lost 4 bases and 5 bases, there was a span of 14 bases. CDR3 in DNA: TGCGCCAGCAGCCTCTGGGTTTCTAGAACTGAAGCTTTCTTT. Translating gives CASSLWVSRTEAFF.

This chain joins TRBV5-8 and TRBJ1-5; D ambiguous. Trimming left V 2 bases short and J 3 bases short, with 3 bases between. Germline CDR1 and CDR2: SGHTS and YDEGEE. The CDR3 has 12 amino acids. CDR3 sequence reads: CASSFFNQPQHF. CDR3 nucleotide sequence: TGTGCCAGCAGCTTCTTCAATCAGCCCCAGCATTTT.

The J gene is TRBJ2-3, the V gene TRBV5-5, with TRBD2 matching 15 bases. Germline CDR1 and CDR2: SGHKS and YYEKEE (reference sequence). The CDR3 is made up of 17 amino acids. V shed 5 bases and J 10 bases; nucleotides not matched to a gene: 14. Here the CDR3 reads CASSETWTSGGDSAQYF. CDR3 bases: TGTGCCAGCAGTGAAACCTGGACTAGCGGGGGGGATTCGGCGCAGTATTTT.

The sample holds a few counts of this clone. The chain recombines TRBV7-6 with TRBJ1-6; 7 nucleotides line up with TRBD1. CDR1 is SGHVS, CDR2 FNYEAQ, per germline. The CDR3 length is 17 residues. J gave up 0 bases and V 5 bases, and 7 bases lay outside the gene matches. CDR3 sequence (DNA): TGTGCCAGCAGCCGGACAGGCCTGAGCTCCTATAATTCACCCCTCCACTTT. Translation: CASSRTGLSSYNSPLHF.

This chain uses TRBV14 with TRBJ2-2; no clear D. With 5 bases removed from V and 5 bases from J, the gap between germline ends came to 9 bases. Germline assignment: CDR1 SGHDN and CDR2 FVKESK. This CDR3 is 13 amino acids long. CDR3 nucleotide sequence: TGTGCCAGCAGCAGAGCGAGAACCGGGGAGCTGTTTTTT. Translation: CASSRARTGELFF.

V usage is TRBV5-5 and J usage is TRBJ1-2, with D possibly being TRBD1 (5 bases). Trimming cost V 4 bases and J 6 bases, with 19 bases left between them. Germline CDR1 SGHKS, CDR2 YYEKEE (reference sequence). This CDR3 is built from 15 residues. The CDR3 DNA follows: TGTGCCAGCAGCCTCCGTTTAGGGGCCTTCGATGGCTACACCTTC. Translating it yields CASSLRLGAFDGYTF. Combining the CDR3 with reference TRBV5-5 and TRBJ1-2 gives the whole variable domain DAGVTQSPTHLIKTRGQQVTLRCSPISGHKSVSWYQQVLGQGPQFIFQYYEKEERGRGNFPDRFSARQFPNYSSELNVNALLLGDSALYLCASSLRLGAFDGYTFGSGTRLTVV.

The rearrangement uses TRBV7-9 and TRBJ2-5, with a tentative D call TRBD2 (7 bases). V was pared by 1 base and J by 2 bases, with 11 bases between. From germline, CDR1 is SEHNR and CDR2 FQNEAQ (reference sequence). The CDR3 is made up of 15 amino acids. This CDR3 reads CASSLVGGLQETQYF. The CDR3 nucleotides are TGTGCCAGCAGCTTAGTCGGGGGGCTTCAAGAGACCCAGTACTTC.

The rearrangement joins TRBV5-1 to TRBJ2-2; possibly TRBD1 for D (6 bases). Germline CDR1 is SGHRS and CDR2 is YFSETQ. CDR3 size: 14 residues. V was cut by 4 bases and J by 2 bases, with 9 bases left in between. CDR3 loop: CASSRDTNTGELFF. CDR3 coding DNA: TGCGCCAGCAGCCGGGACACCAACACCGGGGAGCTGTTTTTT.

This chain uses TRBV7-8 with TRBJ2-5, with TRBD1 as a possible D gene (6 bases). CDR1 is SGHVS, CDR2 FQNEAQ, per germline. V lost 2 bases to trimming and J lost 1 base, with 11 bases between them. The CDR3 runs 15 residues. The CDR3 loop is CASSLISRGQETQYF. In DNA, the CDR3 is TGTGCCAGCAGCTTAATTTCCAGGGGCCAAGAGACCCAGTACTTC.

The V call is TRBV7-9, the J call TRBJ2-7; D perhaps matches TRBD1 (6 bases). CDR1 SEHNR and CDR2 FQNEAQ come from the germline V gene (reference sequence). Deletions cut 1 base from V and 2 bases from J, with 12 bases between. The CDR3 covers 15 residues. CDR3 DNA sequence: TGTGCCAGCAGCTTAGGACAGGTGACCACCTACGAGCAGTACTTC. Translated, it gives CASSLGQVTTYEQYF.

J is TRBJ2-7 and V is TRBV19, with 13 positions matching TRBD2. Trimming cost V 0 bases and J 7 bases; bases outside gene matches: 3. This CDR3 is built from 15 residues. Germline V gives CDR1 LNHDA, CDR2 SQIVND (reference sequence). The CDR3 region is CASSIETSGRTEQYF. The CDR3 DNA is TGTGCCAGTAGTATAGAGACTAGCGGGAGGACGGAGCAGTACTTC.

J is TRBJ2-1 and V is TRBV4-3; 9 nucleotides line up with TRBD2. The CDR3 consists of 14 residues. Germline CDR1 and CDR2: LGHNA and YSLEER. Trimming took 5 bases from V and 7 from J; bases not matched to a gene: 6. Written as DNA, the CDR3 is TGCGCCAGCAGCTCAAGCGGGGGGTGGAATGAGCAGTTCTTC. Its translation: CASSSSGGWNEQFF.

The genes are TRBV7-9 and TRBJ1-5, with D uncertain. From germline, CDR1 is SEHNR and CDR2 FQNEAQ (reference sequence). Trimming pared 5 bases from V and 0 bases from J, leaving 2 bases between. The CDR3 consists of 12 residues. The CDR3 sequence: CASSLSNQPQHF. The CDR3 DNA follows: TGTGCCAGCAGCCTTAGCAATCAGCCCCAGCATTTT.

This clone appeared once. The V gene is TRBV7-2, the J gene TRBJ1-4; unclear D gene. The CDR3 contains 15 residues. The V end lost 0 bases, the J end lost 0 bases, and 5 bases lay between the germline ends. Germline CDR1 is SGHTA and CDR2 is FQGNSA. The CDR3 region has the DNA TGTGCCAGCAGCTTAGCAGCCTCAACTAATGAAAAACTGTTTTTT. Translation gives CASSLAASTNEKLFF.

In its sample, this clone was seen a few times. The V gene is TRBV19, the J gene TRBJ1-5, with D unclear. CDR3 length: 15 residues. Germline V gene data show CDR1 as LNHDA and CDR2 as SQIVND (reference sequence). V was trimmed by 9 bases and J by 2 bases, leaving 17 bases between them. CDR3 region: CASNSHSLGNQPQHF. In DNA form, the CDR3 reads TGTGCCAGCAACTCTCATAGTCTAGGCAATCAGCCCCAGCATTTT.

The V call is TRBV11-3, the J call TRBJ2-1, with a tentative D call TRBD2 (7 bases). V was pared by 5 bases and J by 3 bases, with 20 bases between. Per germline, CDR1 SGHNT and CDR2 YENEEA. This CDR3 comprises 17 residues. The CDR3 spells CASSPFRGGGGYNEQFF. The CDR3 DNA reads as TGTGCCAGCAGCCCCTTCAGGGGAGGGGGAGGCTACAATGAGCAGTTCTTC. The full variable domain, its missing parts supplied by reference TRBV11-3 and TRBJ2-1, is EAGVVQSPRYKIIEKKQPVAFWCNPISGHNTLYWYLQNLGQGPELLIRYENEEAVDDSQLPKDRFSAERLKGVDSTLKIQPAELGDSAVYLCASSPFRGGGGYNEQFFGPGTRLTVL.

V gene TRBV9 combines with J gene TRBJ2-7, with 7 bases matching TRBD2. The junction had 10 bases not matched to a gene; V was cut back by 4 bases and J by 6 bases. CDR3 length equals 14 residues. The germline CDR1 and CDR2 sequences are SGDLS and YYNGEE. The CDR3 DNA follows: TGTGCCAGCAGCCCCTCTGGGAGGGAGGGCGAGCAGTACTTC. It specifies CASSPSGREGEQYF.

This clone was detected only once. The chain links TRBV7-6 to TRBJ2-6; D gene unclear. Trimming removed 0 bases at V and 0 bases at J, with 9 bases between. This CDR3 region has 17 residues. Germline V gene data show CDR1 as SGHVS and CDR2 as FNYEAQ. The CDR3 is CASSLAERPSGANVLTF. The CDR3 DNA follows: TGTGCCAGCAGCTTAGCTGAGCGCCCCTCTGGGGCCAACGTCCTGACTTTC.

The chain recombines TRBV15 with TRBJ1-1; D perhaps matches TRBD1 (5 bases). Trimming took 3 bases from V and 5 from J, leaving 16 bases between them. CDR1 LNHNV and CDR2 YYDKDF come from the germline V gene (reference sequence). The CDR3 runs to 15 residues. Written as DNA, the CDR3 is TGTGCCACCAGCAGTTATGTGGCAGGGAGGACTGAAGCTTTCTTT. This gives the protein CATSSYVAGRTEAFF.

The J gene is TRBJ1-4, the V gene TRBV30; possibly TRBD1 for D (6 bases). The CDR3 has 13 amino acids. The germline V gene encodes CDR1 GTSNPN and CDR2 SVGIG (reference sequence). V was pared by 0 bases and J by 8 bases, with 10 bases between. The CDR3 sequence: CAWSVTGSEKLFF. CDR3 coding DNA: TGTGCCTGGAGTGTCACAGGGAGCGAAAAACTGTTTTTT.

The chain recombines TRBV2 with TRBJ2-7; TRBD2 matches at 8 bases. CDR3 length: 13 amino acids. Germline-derived CDR1 and CDR2 are SNHLY and FYNNEI. Trimming at V came to 9 bases and at J to 3 bases, leaving 7 bases not matched to a gene. CDR3 sequence: CARRQAGDYEQYF. The CDR3 DNA reads as TGTGCCAGGAGGCAAGCGGGAGACTACGAGCAGTACTTC.

In this sample, this clone turned up once. This chain joins TRBV10-3 and TRBJ2-7, with 10 bases matching TRBD1. Trimming cost V 0 bases and J 6 bases; bases outside gene matches: 8. Germline CDR1 and CDR2: ENHRY and SYGVKD. The CDR3 is 16 residues long. This CDR3 reads CAISESKRTGGAEQYF. The CDR3 region has the DNA TGTGCCATCAGTGAGTCGAAAAGGACAGGGGGAGCCGAGCAGTACTTC.

The chain recombines TRBV5-5 with TRBJ2-5; possibly TRBD1 for D (6 bases). Germline CDR1 SGHKS, CDR2 YYEKEE (reference sequence). The CDR3 consists of 16 residues. V was cut by 3 bases and J by 1 base, with 16 bases left in between. The CDR3 loop is CASSSFPGHPQETQYF. CDR3 bases: TGTGCCAGCAGCTCCTTTCCGGGACACCCCCAAGAGACCCAGTACTTC.

The chain combines TRBV5-8 with TRBJ2-1, with 16 bases aligning to TRBD2. The germline V gene encodes CDR1 SGHTS and CDR2 YDEGEE. The CDR3 contains 16 residues. V gave up 4 bases and J gave up 4 bases; unmatched junction bases: 2. Here the CDR3 reads CASSVGLAGGYNEQFF. The DNA for the CDR3 is TGTGCCAGCAGCGTGGGACTAGCGGGAGGGTACAATGAGCAGTTCTTC.

Only one count was recorded for this clone. The chain employs TRBV14 and TRBJ1-5; D is unclear. The CDR3 covers 17 residues. Trimming removed 2 bases from V and 6 bases from J, with 20 bases in between. Germline CDR1 SGHDN, CDR2 FVKESK. The CDR3 DNA follows: TGTGCCAGCAGCCAACTTACACACCCCGAGGCCGGTCAGCCCCAGCATTTT. It codes for CASSQLTHPEAGQPQHF.

The V and J genes are TRBV6-5 and TRBJ1-1; no firm D call. Germline V gives CDR1 MNHEY, CDR2 SVGAGI. The V end lost 3 bases, the J end lost 2 bases, and 7 bases lay between the germline ends. This CDR3 is 13 amino acids long. CDR3: CASSYGRNTEAFF. DNA of the CDR3: TGTGCCAGCAGTTATGGCAGAAACACTGAAGCTTTCTTT.